This T cell receptor beta chain was captured by sequencing in a study of OX40 agonist ivuxolimab in advanced cancers. General notes on the study: Ivuxolimab was an agonistic, fully human IgG2 monoclonal antibody directed against OX40 (CD134), a costimulatory receptor. Intravenous ivuxolimab was administered to patients every 2 weeks at six dose levels: 0.01, 0.1, 0.3, 1.5, 3 and 10 mg/kg. Of the roughly 53 patients in dose escalation, about 20 had hepatocellular carcinoma, some 15 had melanoma, 9 had renal cell carcinoma and 9 had head and neck cancer. In the dose-escalation cohort, 65% to 90% of patients were male, and the mean age was around 60 years, with a range of roughly 20 to 80. Prior anti-PD-1, anti-PD-L1 or anti-CTLA-4 therapy was permitted, and checkpoint inhibitors had been received by about 44% of dose-escalation patients. Partial responses occurred in three dose-escalation patients, of whom one had hepatocellular carcinoma and two had cutaneous melanoma. Peripheral TCRbeta sequencing aimed to test whether ivuxolimab altered TCR sequence diversity and caused clonal T-cell expansion. The paper reports the monotherapy dose-escalation portion (N of about 50 patients) of the phase I ivuxolimab trial.

Broad study findings and their caveats: On average, CD8+ T cells showed more expanded clones than CD4+ T cells after ivuxolimab. At doses of 0.1 to 3.0 mg/kg, clonal expansion of both CD4+ and CD8+ blood T cells was observed from baseline to week 6. The antigen specificity of the peripheral T cells that underwent clonal expansion was not determined. In partial responders in the 0.1-3.0 mg/kg groups, normalized peripheral clonal expansion was found to be among the lowest, especially among CD8+ T cells. Low levels of normalized T-cell clonal expansion were also shown by some nonresponding patients.

For sequencing of the TCRbeta CDR3 region, genomic DNA was extracted from the sorted cells. TCRbeta CDR3 regions were sequenced using the immunoSEQ Assay. TCRdb retrieved this table from immuneACCESS and kept in-frame rearrangements only. Not all clones are present; in checked studies, unresolved V genes account for under half, and no reason is known for the remainder. The sample table shows roughly 48,000 clones, and roughly 90% are seen once. Together, the top ten hold around 48% of the sample. The trial excluded patients who had a history of autoimmune disease or who were on systemic immunosuppression. Peripheral blood for TCR sequencing was collected from all dose cohorts at baseline, on cycle 4 day 1, and on cycle 7 day 1. Samples were obtained from an open-label, multicenter, first-in-human phase I dose-escalation trial of ivuxolimab. Adults with locally advanced or metastatic melanoma, renal cell, hepatocellular, or head and neck squamous cell carcinoma were enrolled in the trial. Before TCR sequencing, CD4+ T cells and CD8+ T cells from peripheral blood were sorted into separate populations.

Inclusive of the bounding cysteine and phenylalanine, the CDR3 is 15 residues long. The sequence is cut down to CDR3 DNA, 45 bases in frame from base 1. Compared with germline, V lacks 0 bases and J lacks 5 bases; bases without a gene match: 1. From a lookup of the germline V gene, CDR1 and CDR2 are SGHRS and YFSETQ. With regard to this clone: The target of this receptor is not known. One base away there is no much larger clone; base qualities are not given. This same CDR3 is encoded by further DNA sequences in the sample.

The material sequenced was CD4+ or CD8+ T cells sorted from blood, taken in a trial of the OX40 agonist ivuxolimab. The V and J genes are TRBV5-1 and TRBJ1-5, and TRBD1 matches 11 of the central bases. This clonotype originated in an adult with an advanced solid tumor such as melanoma, head and neck, liver or kidney cancer. The DNA sequence follows: TGCGCCAGCAGCTTGGGGACAGGGGGCGATCAGCCCCAGCATTTT. The encoded protein is CASSLGTGGDQPQHF.